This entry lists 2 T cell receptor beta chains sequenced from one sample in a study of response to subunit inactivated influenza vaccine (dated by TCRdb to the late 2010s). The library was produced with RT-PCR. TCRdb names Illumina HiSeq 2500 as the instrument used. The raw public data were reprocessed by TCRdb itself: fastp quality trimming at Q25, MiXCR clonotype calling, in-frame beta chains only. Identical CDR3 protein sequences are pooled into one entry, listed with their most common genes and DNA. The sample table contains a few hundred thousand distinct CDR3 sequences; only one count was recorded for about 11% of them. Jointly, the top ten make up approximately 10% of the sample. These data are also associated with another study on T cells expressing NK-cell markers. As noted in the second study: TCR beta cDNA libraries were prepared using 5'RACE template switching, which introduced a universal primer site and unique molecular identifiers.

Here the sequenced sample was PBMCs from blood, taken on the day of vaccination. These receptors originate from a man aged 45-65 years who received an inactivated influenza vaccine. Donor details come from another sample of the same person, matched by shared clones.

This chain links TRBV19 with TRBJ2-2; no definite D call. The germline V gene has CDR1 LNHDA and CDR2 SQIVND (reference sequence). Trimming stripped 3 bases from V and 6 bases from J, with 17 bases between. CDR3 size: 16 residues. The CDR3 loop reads CASSIGPGVWAGELFF. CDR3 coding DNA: TGTGCCAGTAGTATCGGTCCAGGTGTATGGGCCGGGGAGCTGTTTTTT. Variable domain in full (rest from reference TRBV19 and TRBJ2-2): DGGITQSPKYLFRKEGQNVTLSCEQNLNHDAMYWYRQDPGQGLRLIYYSQIVNDFQKGDIAEGYSVSREKKESFPLTVTSAQKNPTAFYLCASSIGPGVWAGELFFGEGSRLTVL.

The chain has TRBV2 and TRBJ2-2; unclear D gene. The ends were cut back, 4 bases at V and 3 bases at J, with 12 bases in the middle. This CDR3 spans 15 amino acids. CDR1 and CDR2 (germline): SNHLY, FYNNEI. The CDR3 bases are TGTGCCAGCAGTGGGAGCTGGGTTTACACCGGGGAGCTGTTTTTT. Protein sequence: CASSGSWVYTGELFF.